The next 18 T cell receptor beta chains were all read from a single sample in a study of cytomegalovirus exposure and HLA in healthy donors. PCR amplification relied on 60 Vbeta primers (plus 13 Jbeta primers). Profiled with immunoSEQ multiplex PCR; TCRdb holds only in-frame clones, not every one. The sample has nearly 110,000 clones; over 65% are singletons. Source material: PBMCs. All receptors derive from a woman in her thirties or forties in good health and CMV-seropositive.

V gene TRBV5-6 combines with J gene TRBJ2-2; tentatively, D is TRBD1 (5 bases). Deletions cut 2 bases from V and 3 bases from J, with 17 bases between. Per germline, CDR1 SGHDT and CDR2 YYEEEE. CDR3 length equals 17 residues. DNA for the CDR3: TGTGCCAGCAGCTTTAATTGGGGCACCTTTGACACCGGGGAGCTGTTTTTT. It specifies CASSFNWGTFDTGELFF.

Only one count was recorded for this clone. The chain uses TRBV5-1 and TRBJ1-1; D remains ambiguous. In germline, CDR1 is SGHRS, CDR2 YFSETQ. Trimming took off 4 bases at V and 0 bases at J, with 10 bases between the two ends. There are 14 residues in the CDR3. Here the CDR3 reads CASSPQSMNTEAFF. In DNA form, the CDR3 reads TGCGCCAGCAGCCCGCAGTCCATGAACACTGAAGCTTTCTTT.

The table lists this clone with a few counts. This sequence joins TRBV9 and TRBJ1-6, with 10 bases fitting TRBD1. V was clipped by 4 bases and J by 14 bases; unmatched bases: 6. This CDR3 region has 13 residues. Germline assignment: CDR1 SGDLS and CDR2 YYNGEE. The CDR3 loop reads CASSFGQGGTLHF. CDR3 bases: TGTGCCAGCAGCTTTGGACAGGGGGGGACCCTCCACTTT. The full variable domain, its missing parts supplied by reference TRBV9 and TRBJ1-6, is DSGVTQTPKHLITATGQRVTLRCSPRSGDLSVYWYQQSLDQGLQFLIQYYNGEERAKGNILERFSAQQFPDLHSELNLSSLELGDSALYFCASSFGQGGTLHFGNGTRLTVT.

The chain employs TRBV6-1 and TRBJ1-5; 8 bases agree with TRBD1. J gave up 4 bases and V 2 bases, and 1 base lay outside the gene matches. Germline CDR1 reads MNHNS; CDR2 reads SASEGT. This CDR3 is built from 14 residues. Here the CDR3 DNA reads TGTGCCAGCAGTGAAACAGGGGGGAATCAGCCCCAGCATTTT. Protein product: CASSETGGNQPQHF.

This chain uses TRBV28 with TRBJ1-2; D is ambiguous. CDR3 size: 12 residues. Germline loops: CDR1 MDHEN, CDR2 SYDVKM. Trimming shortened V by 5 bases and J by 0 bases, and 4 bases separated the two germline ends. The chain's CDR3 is CASSPSNYGYTF. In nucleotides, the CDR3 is TGTGCCAGCAGTCCATCTAACTATGGCTACACCTTC.

CDR3 bases: TGTGCCAGCAGTGCAGGGGACGCGCAGCCCCAGCATTTT. It yields the protein CASSAGDAQPQHF. The chain employs TRBV25-1 and TRBJ1-5, with D perhaps matching TRBD1 (6 bases). Germline CDR1 MGHDK, CDR2 SYGVNS. Trimming removed 4 bases from V and 7 bases from J, with 11 bases in between. The CDR3 totals 13 residues.

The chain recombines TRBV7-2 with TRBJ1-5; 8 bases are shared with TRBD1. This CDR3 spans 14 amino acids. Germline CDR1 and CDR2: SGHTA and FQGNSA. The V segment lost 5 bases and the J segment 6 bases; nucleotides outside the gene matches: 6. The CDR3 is CASSRQGSGQPQHF. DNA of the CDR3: TGTGCCAGCAGCCGACAGGGGTCGGGTCAGCCCCAGCATTTT.

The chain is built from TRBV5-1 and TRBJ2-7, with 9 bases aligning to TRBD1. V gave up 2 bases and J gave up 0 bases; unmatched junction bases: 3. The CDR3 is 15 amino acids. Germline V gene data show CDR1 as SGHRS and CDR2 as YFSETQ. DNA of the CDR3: TGCGCCAGCAGCTTTGACAGGGGGAGCTCCTACGAGCAGTACTTC. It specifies CASSFDRGSSYEQYF.

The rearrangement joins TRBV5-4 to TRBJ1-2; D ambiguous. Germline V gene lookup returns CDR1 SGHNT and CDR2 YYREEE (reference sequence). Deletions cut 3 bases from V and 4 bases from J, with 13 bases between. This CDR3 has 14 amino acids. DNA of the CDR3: TGTGCCAGCAGCTACAGAGAGGGTGGCTATGGCTACACCTTC. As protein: CASSYREGGYGYTF.

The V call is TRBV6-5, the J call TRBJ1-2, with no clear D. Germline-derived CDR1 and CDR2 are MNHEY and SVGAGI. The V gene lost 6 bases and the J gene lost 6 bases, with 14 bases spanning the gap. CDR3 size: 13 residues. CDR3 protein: CASRQARGNGYTF. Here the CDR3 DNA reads TGTGCCAGCAGGCAGGCGAGAGGGAATGGCTACACCTTC.

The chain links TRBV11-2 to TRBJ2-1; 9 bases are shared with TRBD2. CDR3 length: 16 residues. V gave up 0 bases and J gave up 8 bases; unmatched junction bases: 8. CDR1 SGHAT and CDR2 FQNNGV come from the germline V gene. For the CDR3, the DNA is TGTGCCAGCAGCTTAGATCGGGTAGCGGGGGACCATGAGCAGTTCTTC. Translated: CASSLDRVAGDHEQFF. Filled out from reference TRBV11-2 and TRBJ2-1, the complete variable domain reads EAGVAQSPRYKIIEKRQSVAFWCNPISGHATLYWYQQILGQGPKLLIQFQNNGVVDDSQLPKDRFSAERLKGVDSTLKIQPAKLEDSAVYLCASSLDRVAGDHEQFFGPGTRLTVL.

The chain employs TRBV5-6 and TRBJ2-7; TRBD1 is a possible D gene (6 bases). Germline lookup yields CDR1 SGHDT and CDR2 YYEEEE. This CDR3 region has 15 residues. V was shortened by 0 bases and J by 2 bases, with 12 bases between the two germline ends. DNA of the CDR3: TGTGCCAGCAGCTTGGGACAGGTCGCTGCCTACGAGCAGTACTTC. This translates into CASSLGQVAAYEQYF.

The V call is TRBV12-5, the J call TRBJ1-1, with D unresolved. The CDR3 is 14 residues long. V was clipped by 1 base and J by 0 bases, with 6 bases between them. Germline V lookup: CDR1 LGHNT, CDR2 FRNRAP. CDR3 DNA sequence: TGTGCTAGTGGTTTGGGAGTTGTGAACACTGAAGCTTTCTTT. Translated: CASGLGVVNTEAFF.

The CDR3 DNA is TGTGCCATCAGTGAGTCTACAGGGTCCTACGAGCAGTACTTC. Its protein product is CAISESTGSYEQYF. J is TRBJ2-7 and V is TRBV10-3, with D tentatively TRBD1 (6 bases). The CDR3 runs to 14 residues. CDR1 is ENHRY and CDR2 is SYGVKD in the germline V gene. Trimming left V 0 bases short and J 1 base short, with 7 bases between.

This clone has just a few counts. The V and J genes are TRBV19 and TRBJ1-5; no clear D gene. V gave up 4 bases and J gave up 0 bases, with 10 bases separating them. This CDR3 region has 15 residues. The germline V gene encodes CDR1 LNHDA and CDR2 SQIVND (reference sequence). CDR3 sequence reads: CASSRATLSNQPQHF. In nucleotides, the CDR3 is TGTGCCAGTAGTAGAGCCACCCTTAGCAATCAGCCCCAGCATTTT.

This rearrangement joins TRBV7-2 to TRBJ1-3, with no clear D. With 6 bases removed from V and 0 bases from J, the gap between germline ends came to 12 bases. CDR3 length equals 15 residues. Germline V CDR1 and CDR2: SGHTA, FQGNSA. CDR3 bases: TGTGCCAGCAGAGAGAGTATATACTCTGGAAACACCATATATTTT. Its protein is CASRESIYSGNTIYF.

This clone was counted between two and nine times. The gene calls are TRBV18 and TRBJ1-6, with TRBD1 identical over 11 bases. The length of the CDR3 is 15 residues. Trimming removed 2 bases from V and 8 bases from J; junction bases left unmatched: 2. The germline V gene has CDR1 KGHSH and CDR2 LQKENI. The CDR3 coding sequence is TGTGCCAGCTCACCAAAGGGACAGGGGGATTCACCCCTCCACTTT. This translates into CASSPKGQGDSPLHF.

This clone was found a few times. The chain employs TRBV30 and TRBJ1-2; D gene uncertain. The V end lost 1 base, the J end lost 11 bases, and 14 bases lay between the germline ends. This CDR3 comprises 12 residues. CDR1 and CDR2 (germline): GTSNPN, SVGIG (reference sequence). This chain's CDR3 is CAWSGTSATYTF. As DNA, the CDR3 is TGTGCCTGGAGTGGGACTAGCGCTACTTACACCTTC.